This T cell receptor (beta chain) originates from a study of blood T cell repertoires in COVID-19. V trimming: 4 bases; J trimming: 5 bases; junction bases outside the gene matches: 10. The germline CDR1 and CDR2 sequences are MGHRA and YSYEKL. CDR3 length: 15 residues. This clone has a handful of counts. As processed by the authors: Reference gene primer amplification yielded estimated nucleated cell counts. Clones were sequenced by immunoSEQ multiplex PCR, and TCRdb holds only the in-frame ones, with some missing. Clone size and the V and J calls come from that table; the DNA yielded D and trimming. The sample records hundreds of thousands of clones, 75% to 90% being singletons.

The chain joins TRBV4-1 to TRBJ1-1; 7 bases align to TRBD1. The TCR was taken from a man aged 18 to 30 with active or convalescent COVID-19. Sequencing was done on a sample of peripheral blood. The CDR3 DNA reads TGCGCCAGCAGCCTCACCCGACAGGGTATTACTGAAGCTTTCTTT. Translating it yields CASSLTRQGITEAFF.